A single sample gave rise to the 19 T cell receptor beta chains below, sequenced in a study of CD8+CD57+ T cells in acquired aplastic anemia. The template for TCR beta VDJ and CDR3 sequence profiling was genomic DNA. TCRdb reanalysed the reads using MiXCR and keeps one entry per CDR3 protein. The repertoire holds about 400,000 distinct CDR3 sequences, with 60% to 80% as singletons. The sample was sorted CD4+, CD8+, or CD8+CD57+ T cells (not recorded which) from PBMCs. These receptors were obtained from a human donor in good health, serving as a control.

With respect to this clonotype: The conserved final phenylalanine or tryptophan is absent from the CDR3, which likely points to a read error. The DNA is omitted, as the CDR3 cannot be located on it reliably, and the CDR3 follows TCRdb's listing. V is TRBV2 and J is TRBJ1-1. The CDR3 is 14 residues long, ends included. Germline lookup yields CDR1 SNHLY and CDR2 FYNNEI. The CDR3 sequence is CASGVLAGVTGATQ.

Concerning this clonotype: The conserved final phenylalanine or tryptophan is absent from the CDR3, which likely points to a read error. The DNA is omitted, as the CDR3 cannot be located on it reliably, and the CDR3 follows TCRdb's listing. The chain has TRBV7-9 and TRBJ1-5; TRBD1, the table's D call, was not compared with the DNA. The CDR3 sequence runs 13 residues, both termini included. The germline gives CDR1 SEHNR, CDR2 FQNEAQ (reference sequence). This chain's CDR3 is CASSGCPSGNTIY.

For this clonotype: A read error is likely, as this CDR3 ends without the conserved phenylalanine or tryptophan. No DNA is shown, since the ends of the CDR3 on it are uncertain; the CDR3 is the one TCRdb lists. The gene calls are TRBV7-6 and TRBJ1-2; the listed D gene, TRBD1, was not tested against the DNA. The germline V gene has CDR1 SGHVS and CDR2 FNYEAQ. With termini counted, the CDR3 has 12 amino acids. The CDR3: CASRDRTYTYNV.

Only one count was recorded for this clonotype. A read error may account for a junction end that differs from germline. The chain recombines TRBV29-1 with TRBJ1-3; no reliable D call. The CDR3 is 12 residues long. Germline V gene data show CDR1 as SQVTM and CDR2 as ANQGSEA. CDR3 nucleotide sequence: TGCAGCGTTCAAGGCGCTGGAAACACCATATACTTT. Translated: CSVQGAGNTIYF.

The rearrangement links TRBV7-2 to TRBJ1-2; D possibly corresponds to TRBD1 (6 bases). The CDR3 loop spans 14 amino acids. Trimming left V 2 bases short and J 10 bases short, with 17 bases between. Germline-derived CDR1 and CDR2 are SGHTA and FQGNSA. The CDR3 nucleotides are TGTGCCAGCAGCTTAACGGGGGGCGCGAGGGCCTACACCTTC. It translates to CASSLTGGARAYTF.

This clonotype has ten or more counts. The V and J genes are TRBV6-5 and TRBJ1-6; TRBD1 aligns across 8 bases. The CDR3 spans 15 residues. CDR1 and CDR2 from the germline V gene are MNHEY and SVGAGI. V dropped 5 bases and J dropped 10; count of bases not matched to a gene: 10. This CDR3 is CASSDPGQGASPLHF. CDR3 bases: TGTGCCAGCAGTGACCCCGGACAGGGCGCGTCACCCCTCCACTTT.

As to this clonotype: At one end, the junction sequence differs from germline, possibly due to a read error. The CDR3 region has the DNA TGTGCCACCAGCGCAGGAACAGGGGGGCGTTCACCCCTGCATTTT. Its protein product is CATSAGTGGRSPLHF. V is TRBV15 and J is TRBJ1-4; 8 nucleotides match TRBD1. The CDR3 has 15 amino acids. CDR1 and CDR2 (germline): LNHNV, YYDKDF (reference sequence).

The chain combines TRBV2 with TRBJ1-6; 8 bases map to TRBD1. Germline V gene lookup returns CDR1 SNHLY and CDR2 FYNNEI. Trimming at V came to 3 bases and at J to 5 bases, leaving 3 bases not matched to a gene. CDR3 size: 15 residues. The CDR3 region has the DNA TGTGCCAGCAGTGATAGGACAGGGAATAATTCACCCCTCCACTTT. Its translation: CASSDRTGNNSPLHF.

The chain carries TRBV10-2 and TRBJ1-4; D is undetermined. The germline CDR1 and CDR2 sequences are WSHSY and SAAADI. V shed 7 bases and J shed 6 bases, with 12 bases lying between them. This CDR3 is 13 amino acids long. CDR3 amino acids: CASTVSRYEKLFF. The CDR3 nucleotides are TGCGCCAGCACTGTGTCCCGCTATGAAAAACTGTTTTTT.

This clonotype was detected many times. The CDR3 sequence is CSARDTVKPYEQYF. The CDR3 DNA reads TGCAGTGCTAGAGATACGGTGAAGCCCTACGAGCAGTACTTC. The gene calls are TRBV20-1 and TRBJ2-7; D remains unclear. The germline gives CDR1 DFQATT, CDR2 SNEGSKA (reference sequence). The length of the CDR3 is 14 residues. Trimming cost V 0 bases and J 2 bases, with 11 bases left between them.

The chain employs TRBV14 and TRBJ1-1; 7 positions match TRBD1. Germline values: CDR1 SGHDN, CDR2 FVKESK. This CDR3 has 14 residues. The ends lost 4 bases at V and 12 bases at J; junction bases unmatched: 14. Here the CDR3 DNA reads TGTGCCAGCAGCCCACAGGGGTTCGCGGGTGACACTTTCTTT. Translated, it gives CASSPQGFAGDTFF.

Concerning this clonotype: In this CDR3 the conserved last residue, phenylalanine or tryptophan, is missing, so a read error is likely. The chain carries TRBV2 and TRBJ1-1; D gene unclear. From germline, CDR1 is SNHLY and CDR2 FYNNEI. There are 14 residues in the CDR3. CDR3 coding DNA: TGTGCCAGCAGCATAGTGCACGGGAACACTGACGCTTTCGTT. Protein: CASSIVHGNTDAFV.

The chain links TRBV20-1 to TRBJ2-7, with D tentatively TRBD1 (5 bases). Trimming pared 4 bases from V and 2 bases from J, leaving 18 bases between. Germline assignment: CDR1 DFQATT and CDR2 SNEGSKA (reference sequence). The CDR3 is 15 residues long. Written as DNA, the CDR3 is TGCAGTGCTAACATAAAGGCAGGGCTTCCCTACGAGCAGTACTTC. Translating gives CSANIKAGLPYEQYF.

As to this clonotype: The junction departs from the called germline gene at one end, perhaps through a read error. The chain is built from TRBV7-2 and TRBJ1-6, with 10 bases aligning to TRBD1. The length of the CDR3 is 14 residues. Germline CDR1 SGHTA, CDR2 FQGNSA. The CDR3 DNA sequence: TGTGCCAGCAGCTTATCCTCTAATTTGGGGACAGGGGACTTT. As protein: CASSLSSNLGTGDF. The entire variable domain, with the rest obtained from reference TRBV7-2 and TRBJ1-6, is as follows: GAGVSQSPSNKVTEKGKDVELRCDPISGHTALYWYRQSLGQGLEFLIYFQGNSAPDKSGLPSDRFSAERTGGSVSTLTIQRTQQEDSAVYLCASSLSSNLGTGDFGNGTRLTVT.

This chain links TRBV20-1 with TRBJ2-3; D uncertain. The V gene lost 6 bases and the J gene lost 5 bases, with 6 bases spanning the gap. CDR3 length equals 10 residues. Germline CDR1 and CDR2: DFQATT and SNEGSKA (reference sequence). CDR3 sequence (DNA): TGCAGTGCCGCTCGAGATACGCAGTATTTT. It encodes CSAARDTQYF.

V is TRBV7-2 and J is TRBJ1-2; no clear D gene. Trimming pared 2 bases from V and 12 bases from J, leaving 16 bases between. Germline V gene data show CDR1 as SGHTA and CDR2 as FQGNSA. The CDR3 is 13 residues long. DNA of the CDR3: TGTGCCAGCAGCTTACAGCAGAGCTCTGGAAACACCTTC. This gives the protein CASSLQQSSGNTF. Full variable domain (remainder filled in from reference TRBV7-2 and TRBJ1-2): GAGVSQSPSNKVTEKGKDVELRCDPISGHTALYWYRQSLGQGLEFLIYFQGNSAPDKSGLPSDRFSAERTGGSVSTLTIQRTQQEDSAVYLCASSLQQSSGNTFGSGTRLTVV.

The rearrangement links TRBV7-2 to TRBJ2-7; D is unresolved. The germline V gene has CDR1 SGHTA and CDR2 FQGNSA. This CDR3 contains 13 residues. The V gene lost 6 bases and the J gene lost 3 bases, with 12 bases spanning the gap. For the CDR3, the DNA is TGTGCCAGCAGTTACTCGAACCACTACGAGCAGTACTTC. It encodes CASSYSNHYEQYF. The variable domain in full, completed from reference TRBV7-2 and TRBJ2-7, reads GAGVSQSPSNKVTEKGKDVELRCDPISGHTALYWYRQSLGQGLEFLIYFQGNSAPDKSGLPSDRFSAERTGGSVSTLTIQRTQQEDSAVYLCASSYSNHYEQYFGPGTRLTVT.

As concerns this clonotype: It is unclear where the CDR3 begins or ends on the DNA, so no DNA is shown, and the CDR3 is as TCRdb lists it. This chain connects TRBV7-9 to TRBJ1-2. Including both end residues, the CDR3 is 16 amino acids long. From germline, CDR1 is SEHNR and CDR2 FQNEAQ (reference sequence). CDR3 amino acids: CASSLGPNEQYFGYTF.

The CDR3: CASRPTGFFTDTQYF. The CDR3 DNA reads as TGTGCCAGCAGGCCGACAGGGTTCTTCACAGATACGCAGTATTTT. The V and J genes are TRBV6-6 and TRBJ2-3; 7 bases are shared with TRBD1. Germline lookup yields CDR1 MNHNY and CDR2 SVGAGI (reference sequence). The CDR3 runs to 15 residues. Losses at the gene ends were 6 bases for V and 2 bases for J; bases not matched to a gene: 8.